This T cell receptor beta chain was documented in a study of beta chain features in type 1 diabetes. Overall study: No patient-donor differences in age, gender, total cells or subset yield. Sorted cells, approximately 110 million in number, were examined across all samples.

Every bit of the isolated RNA underwent reverse transcription, so sequencing read expressed TCRB transcripts. Produced via immunoSEQ multiplex PCR; TCRdb's table is partial and in-frame only. The sample holds tens of thousands of clones, 25% to 35% seen once. This clone occurred a few times. Its antigen is unidentified. V gave up 0 bases and J gave up 9 bases; unmatched junction bases: 7. Germline CDR1 LGHNA, CDR2 YNFKEQ. The CDR3 totals 16 residues. CD4+ naive, central memory, regulatory and stem cell-like memory subsets were isolated by sorting on CD45RO/CCR7/CD25/CD127/CD95/CD27. Findings and limits, study-wide: cDNA sequencing could over-represent cells with high TCR expression.

What was sequenced was stem cell memory CD4+ T cells from blood. The rearrangement uses TRBV4-2 and TRBJ2-1; 11 bases fit TRBD2. The TCR originated in a woman aged 18-29 years in good health. The CDR3 region is CASSQDRTSGRGEQFF. In DNA form, the CDR3 reads TGTGCCAGCAGCCAAGATCGAACTAGCGGGAGAGGTGAGCAGTTCTTC.